This TCR beta chain was recovered during a study of T-cell reconstitution after alpha-beta-depleted transplantation in children. Trimming pared 3 bases from V and 4 bases from J, leaving 6 bases between. Germline loops: CDR1 DFQATT, CDR2 SNEGSKA (reference sequence). CDR3 length: 11 amino acids. Molecular barcoding with unique molecular identifiers was used for the TCRbeta library. MiXCR, run by TCRdb on the PCR reads, gives a single entry per CDR3 protein. The sample includes roughly 180,000 distinct CDR3 sequences, approximately 15% of them seen just once. There are many counts of this clonotype. This specimen consisted of PBMCs from the stem cell graft donor, obtained from the stem cell graft. The TCR comes from a human donor who donated a stem cell graft to a child with acute lymphoblastic leukemia. The rearrangement links TRBV20-1 to TRBJ1-2; D is undetermined. The DNA for the CDR3 is TGCAGTGCTAGGGTTGGCTATGGCTACACCTTC. It yields the protein CSARVGYGYTF.